This TCR beta chain was identified in a study of cytomegalovirus exposure and HLA in healthy donors. Germline-derived CDR1 and CDR2 are SEHNR and FQNEAQ (reference sequence). V was pared by 7 bases and J by 6 bases, with 19 bases between. This CDR3 comprises 14 residues. Overall study results and limits: As was reported, the HLA-A and HLA-B alleles of most subjects were accurately predicted from TCR beta sequences. Exclusion as indistinguishable affected some V segments, including TRBV6-2 and TRBV6-3.

Primers: 60 Vbeta forward and 13 Jbeta reverse. The repertoire was sequenced with immunoSEQ multiplex PCR; TCRdb's copy has only in-frame clones and lacks some. Of 150,000 to 200,000 clones listed, 65% to 85% are singletons. As regards this clone: Its antigen remains unknown.

The sequenced sample was PBMCs. The chain couples TRBV7-9 to TRBJ2-7; TRBD1 is a possible D gene (5 bases). The sequence was collected from a young man in good health and CMV-seronegative. CDR3 in amino acids: CASTQNGQGSEQYF. CDR3 coding DNA: TGTGCCAGCACCCAAAACGGCCAGGGCTCCGAGCAGTACTTC.